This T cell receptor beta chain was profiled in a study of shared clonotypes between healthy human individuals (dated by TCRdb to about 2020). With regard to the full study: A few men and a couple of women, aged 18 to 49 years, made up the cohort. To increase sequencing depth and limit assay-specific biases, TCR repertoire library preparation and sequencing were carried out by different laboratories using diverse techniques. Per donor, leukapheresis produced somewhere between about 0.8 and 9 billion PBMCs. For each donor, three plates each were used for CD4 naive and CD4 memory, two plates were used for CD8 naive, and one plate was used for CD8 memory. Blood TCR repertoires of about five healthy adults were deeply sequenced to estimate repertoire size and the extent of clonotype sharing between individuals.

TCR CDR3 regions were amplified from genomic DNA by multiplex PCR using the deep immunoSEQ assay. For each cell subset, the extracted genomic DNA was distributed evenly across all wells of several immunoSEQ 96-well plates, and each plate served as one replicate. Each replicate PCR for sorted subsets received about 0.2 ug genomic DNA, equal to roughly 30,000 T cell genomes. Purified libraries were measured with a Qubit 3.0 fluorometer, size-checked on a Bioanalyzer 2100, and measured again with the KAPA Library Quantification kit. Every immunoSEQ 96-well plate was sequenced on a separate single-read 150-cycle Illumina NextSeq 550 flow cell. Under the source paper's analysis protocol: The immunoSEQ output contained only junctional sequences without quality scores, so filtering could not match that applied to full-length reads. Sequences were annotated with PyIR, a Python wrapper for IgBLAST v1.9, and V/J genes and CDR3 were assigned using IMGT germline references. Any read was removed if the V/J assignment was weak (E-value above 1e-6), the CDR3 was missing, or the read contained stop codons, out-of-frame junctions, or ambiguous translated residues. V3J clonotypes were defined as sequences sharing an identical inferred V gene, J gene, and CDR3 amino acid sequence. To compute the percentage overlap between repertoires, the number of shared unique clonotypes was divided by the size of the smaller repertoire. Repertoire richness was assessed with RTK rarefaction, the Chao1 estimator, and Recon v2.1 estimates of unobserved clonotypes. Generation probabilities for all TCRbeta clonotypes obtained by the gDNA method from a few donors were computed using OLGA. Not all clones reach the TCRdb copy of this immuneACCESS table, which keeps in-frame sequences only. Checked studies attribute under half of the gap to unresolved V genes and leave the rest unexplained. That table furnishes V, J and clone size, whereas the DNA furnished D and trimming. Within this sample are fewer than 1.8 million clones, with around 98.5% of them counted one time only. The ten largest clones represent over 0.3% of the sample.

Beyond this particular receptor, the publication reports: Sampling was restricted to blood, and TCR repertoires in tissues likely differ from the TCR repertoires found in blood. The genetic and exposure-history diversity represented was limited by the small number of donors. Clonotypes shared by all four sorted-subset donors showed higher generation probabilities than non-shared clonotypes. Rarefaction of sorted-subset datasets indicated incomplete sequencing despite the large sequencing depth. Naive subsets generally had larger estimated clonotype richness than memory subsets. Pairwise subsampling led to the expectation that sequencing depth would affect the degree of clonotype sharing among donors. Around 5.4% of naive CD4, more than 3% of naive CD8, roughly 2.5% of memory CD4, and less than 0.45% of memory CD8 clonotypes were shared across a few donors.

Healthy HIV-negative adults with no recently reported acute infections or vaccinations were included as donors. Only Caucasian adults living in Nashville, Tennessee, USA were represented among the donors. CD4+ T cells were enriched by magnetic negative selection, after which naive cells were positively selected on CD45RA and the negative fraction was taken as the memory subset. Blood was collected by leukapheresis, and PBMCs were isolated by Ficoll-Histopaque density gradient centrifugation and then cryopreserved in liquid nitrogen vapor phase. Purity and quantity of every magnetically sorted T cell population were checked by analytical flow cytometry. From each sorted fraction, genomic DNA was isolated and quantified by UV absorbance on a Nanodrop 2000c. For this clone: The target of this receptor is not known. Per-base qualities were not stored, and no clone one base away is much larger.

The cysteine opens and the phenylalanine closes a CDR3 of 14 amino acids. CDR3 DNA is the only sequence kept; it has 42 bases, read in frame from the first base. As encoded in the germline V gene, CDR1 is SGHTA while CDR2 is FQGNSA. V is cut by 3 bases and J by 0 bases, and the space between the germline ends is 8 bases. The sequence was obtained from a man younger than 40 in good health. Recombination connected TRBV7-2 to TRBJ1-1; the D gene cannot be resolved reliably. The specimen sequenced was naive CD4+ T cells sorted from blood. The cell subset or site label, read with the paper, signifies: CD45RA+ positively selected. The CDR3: CASSFYVLNTEAFF. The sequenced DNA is TGTGCCAGCAGCTTCTACGTCCTGAACACTGAAGCTTTCTTT.